This note documents a single T cell receptor beta chain sequence. Libraries were prepared by immunoSEQ multiplex PCR; TCRdb keeps only in-frame clonotypes and omits some of them. The sample shows about 100,000 clones, about 87% of them seen only once. This sample is part of a study of identifying expanded T cells in peripheral blood. The J segment lost 8 bases and the V segment lost 3 bases, leaving 13 bases of the junction unmatched. The germline CDR1 and CDR2 sequences are LNHNV and YYDKDF (reference sequence). The CDR3 contains 17 residues. Healthy donors had no documented immune events, such as infections, while sampled.

Material: blood. This chain joins TRBV15 and TRBJ1-4; 9 bases are shared with TRBD1. The receptor comes from a person between 18 and 75 years old in good health. DNA for the CDR3: TGTGCCACCAGCAGGCTCCGGGACAGGGCATTGGGGGAAAAACTGTTTTTT. It yields the protein CATSRLRDRALGEKLFF.